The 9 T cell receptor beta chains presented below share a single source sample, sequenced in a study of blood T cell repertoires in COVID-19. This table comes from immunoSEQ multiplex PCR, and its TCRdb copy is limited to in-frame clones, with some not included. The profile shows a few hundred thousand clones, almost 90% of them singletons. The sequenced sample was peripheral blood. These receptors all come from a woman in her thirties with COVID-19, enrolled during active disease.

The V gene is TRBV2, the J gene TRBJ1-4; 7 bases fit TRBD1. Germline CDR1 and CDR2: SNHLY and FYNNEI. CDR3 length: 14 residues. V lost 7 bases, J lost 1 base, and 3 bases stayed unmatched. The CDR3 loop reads CASTWDRTNEKLFF. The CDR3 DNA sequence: TGTGCCAGCACCTGGGACAGAACTAATGAAAAACTGTTTTTT.

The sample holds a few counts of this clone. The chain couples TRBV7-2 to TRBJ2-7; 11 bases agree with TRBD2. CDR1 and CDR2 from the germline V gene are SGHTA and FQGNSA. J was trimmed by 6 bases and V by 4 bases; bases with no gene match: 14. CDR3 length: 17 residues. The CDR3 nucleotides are TGTGCCAGCAGCTACTTACCCGGGACTAGCGGAAGTCCCGAGCAGTACTTC. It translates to CASSYLPGTSGSPEQYF.

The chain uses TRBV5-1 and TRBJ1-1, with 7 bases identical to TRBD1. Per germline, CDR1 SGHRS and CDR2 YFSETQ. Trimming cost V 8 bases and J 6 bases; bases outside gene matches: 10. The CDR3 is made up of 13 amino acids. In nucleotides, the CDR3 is TGCGCCAGTCGACAGGGTTGGGCCGCTGAAGCTTTCTTT. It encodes CASRQGWAAEAFF.

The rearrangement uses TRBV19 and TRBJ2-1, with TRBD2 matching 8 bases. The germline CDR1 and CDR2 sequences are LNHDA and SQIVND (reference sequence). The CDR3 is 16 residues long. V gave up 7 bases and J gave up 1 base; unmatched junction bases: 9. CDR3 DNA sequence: TGTGCCAGTAAAGAATTCGCGGGAGGATCCTACAATGAGCAGTTCTTC. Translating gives CASKEFAGGSYNEQFF.

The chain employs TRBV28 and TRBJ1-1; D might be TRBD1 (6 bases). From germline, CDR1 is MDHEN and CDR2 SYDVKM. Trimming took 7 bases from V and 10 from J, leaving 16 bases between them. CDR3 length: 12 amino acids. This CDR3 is CASNSPGVRAFF. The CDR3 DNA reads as TGTGCCAGCAACTCCCCAGGGGTGAGAGCTTTCTTT.

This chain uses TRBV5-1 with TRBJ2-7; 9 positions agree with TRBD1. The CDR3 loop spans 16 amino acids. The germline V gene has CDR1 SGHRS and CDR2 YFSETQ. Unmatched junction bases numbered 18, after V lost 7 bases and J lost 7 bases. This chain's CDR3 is CASLPSPTGGASEQYF. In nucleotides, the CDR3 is TGCGCCAGCCTACCCAGCCCAACAGGGGGCGCATCAGAGCAGTACTTC.

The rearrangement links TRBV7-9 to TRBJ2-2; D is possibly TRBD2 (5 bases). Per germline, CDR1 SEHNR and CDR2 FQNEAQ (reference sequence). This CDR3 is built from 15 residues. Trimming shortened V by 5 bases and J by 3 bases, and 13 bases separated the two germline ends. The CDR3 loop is CASSPRNGDTGELFF. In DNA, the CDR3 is TGTGCCAGCAGCCCGCGGAACGGGGACACCGGGGAGCTGTTTTTT.

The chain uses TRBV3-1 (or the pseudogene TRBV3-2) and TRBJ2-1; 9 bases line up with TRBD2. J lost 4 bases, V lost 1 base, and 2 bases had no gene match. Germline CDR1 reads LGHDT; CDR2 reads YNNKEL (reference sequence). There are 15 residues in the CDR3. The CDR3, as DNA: TGTGCCAGCAGCCAAGGGACTAGCGTTTACAATGAGCAGTTCTTC. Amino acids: CASSQGTSVYNEQFF.

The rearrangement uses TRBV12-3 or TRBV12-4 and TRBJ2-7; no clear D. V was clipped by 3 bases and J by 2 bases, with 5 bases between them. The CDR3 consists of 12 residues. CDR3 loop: CASSFGPYEQYF. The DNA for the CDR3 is TGTGCCAGCAGTTTTGGGCCCTACGAGCAGTACTTC.